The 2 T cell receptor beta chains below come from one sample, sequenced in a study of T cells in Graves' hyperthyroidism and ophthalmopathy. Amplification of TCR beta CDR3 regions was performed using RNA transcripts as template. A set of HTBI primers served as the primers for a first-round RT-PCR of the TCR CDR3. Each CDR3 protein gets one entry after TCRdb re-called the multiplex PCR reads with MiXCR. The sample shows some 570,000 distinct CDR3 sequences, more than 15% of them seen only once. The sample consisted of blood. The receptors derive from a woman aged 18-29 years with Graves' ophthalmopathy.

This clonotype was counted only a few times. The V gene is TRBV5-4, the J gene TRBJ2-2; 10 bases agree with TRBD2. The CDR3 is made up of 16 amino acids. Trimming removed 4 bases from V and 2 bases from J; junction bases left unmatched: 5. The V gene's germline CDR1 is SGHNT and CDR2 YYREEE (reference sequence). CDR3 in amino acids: CASSTPSGGNTGELFF. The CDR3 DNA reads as TGTGCCAGCAGCACGCCTAGCGGGGGAAACACCGGGGAGCTGTTTTTT.

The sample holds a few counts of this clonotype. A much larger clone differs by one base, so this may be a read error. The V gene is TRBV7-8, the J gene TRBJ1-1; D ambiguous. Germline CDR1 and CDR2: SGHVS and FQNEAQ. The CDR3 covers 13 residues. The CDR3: CASSRGWYTEAYF. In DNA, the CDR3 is TGTGCCAGCAGCCGAGGGTGGTACACTGAAGCTTACTTT.